The present T cell receptor beta chain was sequenced within a study of CD8 T cells in ankylosing spondylitis. Points from the study as a whole: Reactive arthritis synovial fluid and blood were previously reported to contain some motif variants. Among TCR beta sequences, a motif of 7 to 9 highly homologous variants appeared characteristic of ankylosing spondylitis blood. According to the report, clones linked to the disease were significantly enriched in matched synovial fluid samples taken from ankylosing spondylitis patients.

Trimming took 0 bases from V and 2 from J, leaving 3 bases between them. The germline gives CDR1 MNHEY, CDR2 SVGEGT. The CDR3 sequence is 13 residues long. In regard to this clonotype: Its antigen remains unidentified.

MiXCR was run by TCRdb on the 5' RACE reads, yielding one entry per CDR3 protein. Here the sample spans roughly 150,000 distinct CDR3 sequences, roughly 30% being singletons. Input material: synovial fluid, either unsorted or a sorted T cell fraction (not recorded which). This chain links TRBV6-2 or TRBV6-3 with TRBJ2-3, with no clear D. The receptor comes from a male donor with ankylosing spondylitis. CDR3 residues: CASSYSNTDTQYF. The CDR3 DNA follows: TGTGCCAGCAGTTACTCTAACACAGATACGCAGTATTTT.